Sequencing of this T cell receptor delta chain was carried out in a study of gamma-delta chains in newborns, infants, children. The V gene's germline CDR1 is TSWWSYY and CDR2 QGS. This CDR3 region has 19 residues. TCRdb re-processed the reads using CATT. Of about 4,900 delta-chain clones in the sample, over 3% are singletons; the top ten hold 6.5% to 9.5%. About this clone: TCRdb assigns this DNA the protein of a much larger clone, which departs from its translation at residue 3; this likely reflects a read error, and the protein shown comes from translating the DNA.

The chain carries TRDV1 and TRDJ2; 7 nucleotides line up with TRDD3. This sequence was found in a child who was a newborn, infant or young child, either healthy, febrile or measles-vaccinated (not recorded which). The sample comprised blood. CDR3 region: CAPGNFASRGIKVTAQLFF. CDR3 DNA: TGTGCTCCTGGGAACTTCGCGAGTCGGGGGATTAAGGTGACAGCACAACTCTTCTTT.